This T cell receptor beta chain was observed in a study of regulatory T cells in long-lasting Graves disease. Assembly of TCR beta libraries relied on iRepertoire HTBI primers together with Arm-PCR of CDR3 regions. TCRdb independently ran MiXCR on the multiplex PCR reads; one entry per CDR3 protein. The table shows 310,000 or so distinct CDR3 sequences, with about 19% occurring only once. Deletions cut 5 bases from V and 5 bases from J, with 15 bases between. Germline CDR1 is SEHNR and CDR2 is FQNEAQ (reference sequence). The CDR3 has 15 residues. This clonotype was detected many times. The sample's time point: persistent/refractory GD, antithyroid drugs over 5 years with positive TRAb. PBMC-derived RNA was used for the TCR library. Staff took roughly 9.6 milliliters of peripheral blood and put it into EDTA tubes.

Here the sequenced sample was peripheral blood mononuclear cells (PBMCs), taken when the disease was refractory, from a patient treated with antithyroid drugs. This sequence joins TRBV7-9 and TRBJ2-2; D perhaps matches TRBD2 (6 bases). This TCR derives from a female donor with Graves disease. CDR3 loop: CASSDRDAGTGELFF. The CDR3 coding sequence is TGTGCCAGCAGCGACCGGGACGCGGGGACCGGGGAGCTGTTTTTT.